This TCR beta chain was recorded in a study of blood T cell repertoires in COVID-19. Across the whole study: Sites across the United States, Italy and Spain contributed samples from acute and convalescent COVID-19. Nucleic acid was either cDNA or gDNA, and it came from T cells, B-cell-depleted T cells, or PBMCs.

The V and J ends lost 5 bases and 4 bases respectively, with 9 bases between them. Per the germline V gene, CDR1 is SEHNR and CDR2 is FQNEAQ (reference sequence). The CDR3 consists of 12 residues. Seattle patients were enrolled while actively infected and followed longitudinally. Source study methods: Cell counts per sample came from amplifying reference gene primers. Profiled with immunoSEQ multiplex PCR; TCRdb holds only in-frame clones, not every one. Clonal size and the V and J genes are those of that table, whereas D and trimming came from the DNA. The data hold 200,000 to 250,000 clones, with 70% to 90% observed a single time. There are a few counts of this clone.

Sequenced: peripheral blood. This chain joins TRBV7-9 and TRBJ2-7; D is undetermined. This sequence was found in a woman in her 70s with COVID-19, enrolled during active disease. The CDR3 spells CASSRVIYEQYF. CDR3 nucleotides: TGTGCCAGCAGCCGAGTTATTTACGAGCAGTACTTC.